The present TCR beta chain was sequenced within a study of cytomegalovirus exposure and HLA in healthy donors. The germline V gene encodes CDR1 MNHEY and CDR2 SMNVEV (reference sequence). This CDR3 comprises 14 residues. Trimming pared 4 bases from V and 7 bases from J, leaving 17 bases between. PCR amplification relied on 60 Vbeta primers (plus 13 Jbeta primers). Sequencing was performed with immunoSEQ multiplex PCR; in TCRdb, only in-frame clones are kept and a portion is missing. The profile shows about 140,000 clones, 70% to 75% of them singletons. V is TRBV27 and J is TRBJ2-7, with D tentatively TRBD1 or TRBD2 (5 bases each). The sample consisted of PBMCs. This clonotype was sampled from a woman aged 25 to 45 in good health and CMV-seronegative. Here the CDR3 DNA reads TGTGCCAGCAGTTCCCCTGGGACGTCGGGGGAGCAGTACGTC. Its protein is CASSSPGTSGEQYV.